This TCR beta chain is from a study of graft-versus-host responses after intestinal transplantation. Study overall: For 3 to 4 years after anti-thymocyte globulin induction, all recipients took tacrolimus and steroids. Study results and limitations: The study found high graft-versus-host to host-versus-graft clonal ratios in allografts of patients with graft-donor T cell macrochimerism. The authors found GvH clones in recipient marrow, some appearing first in ileum or blood. Peak circulating GvH clone levels were associated with early post-transplant HvG declines.

Remarks on this clone: Its antigen is still unknown.

Clones were read by immunoSEQ multiplex PCR, and TCRdb kept only the in-frame ones, dropping some. The repertoire consists of about 100,000 clones, with over 75% occurring once and the leading ten covering around 0.86%. Germline CDR1 SGDLS, CDR2 YYNGEE. The V and J ends lost 0 bases and 4 bases, in that order; junction bases with no gene match: 6. CDR3 length equals 15 residues. The source was unstimulated CD4+ T cells sorted from spleen or lymph node cells, collected before transplant. The chain is built from TRBV9 and TRBJ2-5, with TRBD2 matching over 7 bases. This sequence was found in a human donor who was the organ donor for an intestinal transplant. The chain's CDR3 is CASSVAAGVRETQYF. CDR3 nucleotides: TGTGCCAGCAGCGTAGCGGCGGGAGTGCGAGAGACCCAGTACTTC. Filled out from reference TRBV9 and TRBJ2-5, the complete variable domain reads DSGVTQTPKHLITATGQRVTLRCSPRSGDLSVYWYQQSLDQGLQFLIQYYNGEERAKGNILERFSAQQFPDLHSELNLSSLELGDSALYFCASSVAAGVRETQYFGPGTRLLVL.